Described below is a single TCR beta chain sequence and its context. In TCRdb, the 5' RACE reads were re-called with MiXCR into one record per CDR3 protein. Here the sample spans 170,000 or so distinct CDR3 sequences, 30% to 35% being singletons. The data stem from a study of T-cell memory formation after mild COVID-19. Germline CDR1 reads LNHDA; CDR2 reads SQIVND (reference sequence). The V gene end was trimmed by 6 bases and the J gene end by 6 bases; junction bases not matched to a gene: 8. There are 14 residues in the CDR3. The sample was PBMCs or a T cell subset sorted from them (not recorded which). The chain carries TRBV19 and TRBJ2-7, with 10 nucleotides matching TRBD1. The source is an adult woman who had mild COVID-19 (a few samples of this study predate the infection). Cell type and time point are not known. The CDR3 DNA follows: TGTGCCAGTAGGAGACCGGGACAGGGGTCCGAGCAGTACTTC. Translating it yields CASRRPGQGSEQYF.